This TCR beta chain stems from a study of blood T cell repertoires in COVID-19. At the level of the study: COVID-19 samples collected from the United States, Italy and Spain covered acute and convalescent phases.

CDR3 size: 13 residues. Germline CDR1 is ENHRY and CDR2 is SYGVKD. V shed 8 bases, J shed 6 bases, and the junction held 7 bases outside the gene matches. Produced via immunoSEQ multiplex PCR; TCRdb's table is partial and in-frame only. The sample shows approximately 220,000 clones, about four fifths of them seen only once. Material: PBMCs or T cells enriched from blood (not recorded which). This clonotype was sampled from a woman between 45 and 60 years old who had been exposed to COVID-19. This chain connects TRBV10-3 to TRBJ2-7; 10 bases match TRBD1. This CDR3 is CAIGPGQGSEQYF. CDR3 sequence (DNA): TGTGCCATCGGGCCGGGACAGGGGTCCGAGCAGTACTTC.